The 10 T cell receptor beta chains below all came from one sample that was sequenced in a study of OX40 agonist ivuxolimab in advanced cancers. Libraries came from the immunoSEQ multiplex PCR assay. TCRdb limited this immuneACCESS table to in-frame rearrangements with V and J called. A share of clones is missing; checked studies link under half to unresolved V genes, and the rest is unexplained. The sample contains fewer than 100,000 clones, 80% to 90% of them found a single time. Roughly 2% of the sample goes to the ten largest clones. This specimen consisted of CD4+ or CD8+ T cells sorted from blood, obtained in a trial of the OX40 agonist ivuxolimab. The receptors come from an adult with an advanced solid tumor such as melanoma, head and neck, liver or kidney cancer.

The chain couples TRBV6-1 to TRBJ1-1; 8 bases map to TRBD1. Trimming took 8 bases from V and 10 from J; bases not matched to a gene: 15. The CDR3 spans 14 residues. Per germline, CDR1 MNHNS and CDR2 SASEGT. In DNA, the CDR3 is TGTGCCAGCGGGGAGGACAGGGTTCGACAGCGAGCTTTCTTT. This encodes CASGEDRVRQRAFF.

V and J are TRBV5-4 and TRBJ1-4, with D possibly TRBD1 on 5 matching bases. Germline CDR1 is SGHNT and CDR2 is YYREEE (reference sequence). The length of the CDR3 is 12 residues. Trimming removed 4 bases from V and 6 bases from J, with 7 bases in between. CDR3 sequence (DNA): TGTGCCAGCAGCGGAGGGGATGAAAAACTGTTTTTT. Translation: CASSGGDEKLFF.

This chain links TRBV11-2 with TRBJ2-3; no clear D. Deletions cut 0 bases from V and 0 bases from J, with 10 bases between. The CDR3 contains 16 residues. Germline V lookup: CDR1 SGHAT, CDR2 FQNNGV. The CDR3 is CASSLDALSSTDTQYF. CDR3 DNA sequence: TGTGCCAGCAGCTTAGACGCCCTTTCCAGCACAGATACGCAGTATTTT.

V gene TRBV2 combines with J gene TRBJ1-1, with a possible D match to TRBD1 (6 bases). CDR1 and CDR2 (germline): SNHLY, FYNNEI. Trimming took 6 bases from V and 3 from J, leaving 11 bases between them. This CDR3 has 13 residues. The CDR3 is CASRGQRDTEAFF. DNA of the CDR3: TGTGCCAGCAGGGGACAAAGGGACACTGAAGCTTTCTTT.

The CDR3 spells CASSQVGAGGFGETQYF. The CDR3 nucleotides are TGTGCCAGCAGCCAAGTAGGAGCGGGGGGGTTCGGAGAGACCCAGTACTTC. The V call is TRBV4-2, the J call TRBJ2-5; TRBD2 agrees at 10 bases. CDR3 length equals 17 residues. Losses at the gene ends were 1 base for V and 4 bases for J; bases not matched to a gene: 9. CDR1 LGHNA and CDR2 YNFKEQ come from the germline V gene.

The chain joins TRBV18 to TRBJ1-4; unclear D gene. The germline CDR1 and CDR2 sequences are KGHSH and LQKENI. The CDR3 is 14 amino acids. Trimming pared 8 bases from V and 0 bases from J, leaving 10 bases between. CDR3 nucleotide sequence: TGTGCCAGCCGATACCGTGCAACTAATGAAAAACTGTTTTTT. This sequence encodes CASRYRATNEKLFF.

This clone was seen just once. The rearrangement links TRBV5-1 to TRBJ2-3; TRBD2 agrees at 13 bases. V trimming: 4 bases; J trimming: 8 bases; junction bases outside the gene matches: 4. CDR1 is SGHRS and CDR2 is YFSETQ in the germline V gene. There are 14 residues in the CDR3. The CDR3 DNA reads TGCGCCAGCAGCCCGGGACTAGCGGGGTTTACGCAGTATTTT. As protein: CASSPGLAGFTQYF.

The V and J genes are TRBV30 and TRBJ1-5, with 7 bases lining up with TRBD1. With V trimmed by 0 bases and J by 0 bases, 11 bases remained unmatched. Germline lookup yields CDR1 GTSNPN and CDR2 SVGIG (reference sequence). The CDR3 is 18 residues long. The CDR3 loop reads CAWSVGRGNADSNQPQHF. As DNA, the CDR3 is TGTGCCTGGAGTGTCGGCAGGGGGAATGCAGATAGCAATCAGCCCCAGCATTTT.

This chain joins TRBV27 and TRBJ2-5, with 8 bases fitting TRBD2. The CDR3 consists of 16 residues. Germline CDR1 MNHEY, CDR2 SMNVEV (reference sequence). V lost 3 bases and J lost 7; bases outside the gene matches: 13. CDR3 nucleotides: TGTGCCAGCAGTTTGATGGCGGGGGGTTCTGGCGGGACCCAGTACTTC. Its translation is CASSLMAGGSGGTQYF.

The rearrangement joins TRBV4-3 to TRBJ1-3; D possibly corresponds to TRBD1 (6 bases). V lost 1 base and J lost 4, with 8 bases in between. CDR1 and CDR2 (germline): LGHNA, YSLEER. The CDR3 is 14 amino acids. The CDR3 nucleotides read TGCGCCAGCAGCCAAGGGGGGCGCGGAAACACCATATATTTT. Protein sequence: CASSQGGRGNTIYF.